The TCR beta chain under discussion was sequenced for a study of blood T cell repertoires in COVID-19. Study-wide context: Donors in the United States, Italy and Spain gave samples during acute or convalescent COVID-19. Sources were T cells, B-cell-depleted T cells, or PBMCs; the material itself was cDNA or gDNA.

A remark on this clone: A much bigger clone sits one base away, suggesting this may be a read error. This same CDR3 is encoded by further DNA sequences in the sample.

Under the authors' procedure: Reference gene primer amplification gave nucleated cell count estimates. The table came from immunoSEQ multiplex PCR; TCRdb's copy has only in-frame clones and leaves some out. The V and J calls and clone size come from that table; D and trimming were worked out from the DNA. The data show approximately 77,000 clones, approximately 81% seen once. The CDR3 has 13 amino acids. V lost 2 bases to trimming and J lost 0 bases, with 4 bases between them. The V and J genes are TRBV12-3 or TRBV12-4 and TRBJ1-1; D is undetermined. Sequencing was carried out using peripheral blood. The receptor was isolated from a woman aged 55-69 years with acute or convalescent COVID-19. This chain's CDR3 is CASSLQVNTEAFF. CDR3 sequence (DNA): TGTGCCAGCAGTTTACAGGTGAACACTGAAGCTTTCTTT.